Listed below are T cell receptor beta chains from one sample, sequenced in a study of blood T cells in healthy people across ages. TCRdb fed the 5' RACE reads into MiXCR, producing one record per CDR3 protein. The top ten clones hold 30% of a sample with hundreds of thousands of distinct CDR3 sequences, about 43% of them seen once. Material for sequencing was blood. All receptors come from an elderly man in good health. Both conserved end residues are part of each CDR3.

j_call v_call cdr3_aa
TRBJ1-6 TRBV7-2 CASRSDRLGSYSPLHF
TRBJ2-7 TRBV12-3/TRBV12-4 CASSLLPGSHEQYF
TRBJ2-7 TRBV15 CATSRDYGTADEQYF
TRBJ1-2 TRBV20-1 CSASVGDYGYTF
TRBJ1-1 TRBV12-5 CASGSSSGGNTEAFF
- TRBV20-1 CSASHPTRLASAETQFF
TRBJ2-7 TRBV18 CASSPTTGQGFYEQYF
TRBJ2-1 TRBV7-9 CASSLGVGGRIGNEQFF
TRBJ2-1 TRBV7-6 CASSLATAANYNEQFF
TRBJ1-6 TRBV7-2 CASSLGRQRADSPLHF
TRBJ2-2 TRBV3-1 CASSQDLATGELFF
TRBJ2-7 TRBV6-6 CASSDPGTGWLYEQYF
TRBJ2-2 TRBV7-2 CASSLGYSNTGELFF
TRBJ2-2 TRBV28 CASSSPGTTGELFF
TRBJ2-1 TRBV10-3 CAISESSGRFDEQFF
TRBJ1-4 TRBV6-1 CASSGQGTYTEKLFF
TRBJ2-7 TRBV20-1 CSAKGTQSYEQYF
TRBJ2-5 TRBV6-2/TRBV6-3 CATRTSGGLETQYF
TRBJ2-5 TRBV11-2 CASSQRQSQETQYF
TRBJ1-2 TRBV7-8 CASSLDRQGNYYGYTF
TRBJ2-7 TRBV2 CASTGQTWAYEQYF
TRBJ1-1 TRBV12-3/TRBV12-4 CASRYPGSEAFF